This T cell receptor (beta chain) came from a study of beta chain features in type 1 diabetes (dated by TCRdb to the late 2010s). Looking at the study overall: No differences in mean age, gender distribution, total cell number or subset yield were found between patients and healthy donors. The study compared the TCRB repertoires of sorted circulating CD4+ T cell subsets in recently diagnosed type 1 diabetes patients with those in matched healthy donors. Regulatory and stem cell-like memory subsets were isolated from only 8 patients and roughly eight healthy donors, whereas naive and central memory subsets came from all 30 or so donors. A total of 90 million to 130 million sorted cells were examined across all samples, and a strong correlation was observed between cell number per subset and RNA yield. Points the paper makes about the study in general: PCR might favor shorter templates, but patient and control samples were amplified and corrected together, so any skew would affect both groups equally. Because small numbers of individuals were included in the HLA sub-analyses, any influence of HLA type on TCRB rearrangement was left unresolved. Naive, central memory and regulatory TCRB repertoires appeared to be more similar among patients than among healthy donors. Patients with type 1 diabetes made fewer insertions and deleted more nucleotides at VDJ recombination sites, implying thymic rearrangement abnormalities. Because cDNA rather than genomic DNA was sequenced, highly expressing activated cells could have been over-represented, although no difference in activation and CD3 levels was found between groups. A moderate but significant shortening of TCRB CDR3 length was observed in type 1 diabetes patients in all four CD4+ subsets.

As regards this clone: Its antigen has not been determined. Base-call qualities are not available, and no considerably larger clone is one nucleotide away. Additional DNA sequences in this sample encode the identical CDR3.

In the germline V gene (reference sequence), CDR1 corresponds to MNHEY and CDR2 to SMNVEV. The CDR3 measures 14 amino acids from cysteine to phenylalanine. Only CDR3 DNA is held: 42 bases, read in frame from base 1. Trimming at the junction amounts to 0 bases on V and 1 base on J, and the germline ends lie 4 bases apart. Each donor gave one peripheral blood draw, averaging roughly 120 mL, which was collected into heparinised tubes. A BD FACSAria II and a panel including CD45RO, CCR7, CD25, CD127, CD95 and CD27 were used to sort naive, central memory, regulatory and stem cell-like memory CD4+ T cells. All sorted populations exceeded 95% purity. PBMCs were isolated right away by Lymphoprep density gradient centrifugation and were stained directly, without culture. So that batch effects would be minimized, each experiment stained and sorted samples in pairs, pairing one healthy donor with one patient.

The High Capacity cDNA Reverse Transcription Kit was used to reverse transcribe all of the isolated RNA, meaning that expressed TCRB transcripts were what got sequenced. Deep immunoSEQ sequencing was applied to naive, central memory and regulatory T cell samples, giving an average of roughly 3.6 million total reads per sample. After sorted cells were lysed in RLT buffer, RNA was extracted with DNase-treated RNeasy Micro or Mini kits, with the choice depending on cell number. Each cell subset was processed on its own to prevent cross-contamination, while patient and healthy donor samples were processed together. The immunoSEQ multiplex PCR was used to amplify TCRB sequences from cDNA, generating 87-bp fragments that spanned the CDR3 region. The amplicons were sequenced using the Illumina HiSeq platform. In the authors' own workflow: PCR bias was corrected computationally using synthetic template baselines, and reads within Hamming distance 2 were collapsed, with unmergeable singletons discarded. Reads were aligned to IMGT to assign V, D and J genes, CDR3 length, and insertions or deletions at six rearrangement sites. Within each subset, clonotype counts were normalized to sorted cell number, after which true diversity and Gini coefficients were computed with the tcR R package. The overlap coefficient, calculated on TCRB nucleotide sequences, was used to quantify repertoire sharing. Out-of-frame TCRB sequences from naive cells were analyzed to stand in for the pre-selection repertoire. The source is immuneACCESS, and TCRdb retained only in-frame sequences with V and J called. Part of the clones is not carried over; for the studies checked, unresolved V genes explain less than half of this, and the remainder is unexplained. V, J and clone size are taken as reported in that table, and D and trimming were inferred from the DNA itself. This sample holds fewer than 900,000 clones; 15% to 20% were observed only once. The ten largest clones capture about 0.025% of the sample.

The sample was naive CD4+ T cells from blood. The sample's cell subset or site label is to be understood as: true naive CD4+ T cells. The receptor chain draws on TRBV27 and TRBJ1-3; the D gene lacks a confident call. The origin of this receptor is a woman in her late teens or twenties in good health. The CDR3 protein is CASSLSGSGNTIYF. The DNA sequence follows: TGTGCCAGCAGTTTATCAGGGTCTGGAAACACCATATATTTT.